The T cell receptor (beta chain) described here comes from a study of memory CD4+ T cells and cytomegalovirus serostatus. Across the whole study: Of the healthy Belgian adults, several were CMV seropositive and about 24 seronegative. Study-level findings and limits: Median bootstrapped AUC for CMV status was about 0.94 originally, approximately 0.93 US-trained.

The method was immunoSEQ multiplex PCR; TCRdb's version includes in-frame clones alone and lacks a portion of them. The table records under 50,000 clones, around four fifths of them present only once. As to this clone: Antigen specificity is unknown.

With 4 bases clipped from V and 2 bases from J, the junction kept 7 bases outside the gene matches. This CDR3 spans 15 amino acids. Germline V gene data show CDR1 as SGHDT and CDR2 as YYEEEE. Single viable CD3+CD4+CD8-CD45RO+ cells were sorted as the memory CD4+ T cells. CMV serostatus came from serum IgG against pp150, pp28, p38, p52. This TCR was sampled from an adult in good health and CMV-seropositive. Sequenced: memory CD4+ T cells from blood. The rearrangement joins TRBV5-6 to TRBJ1-1; TRBD1 matches 8 bases. The CDR3 protein is CASSALAGGNTEAFF. The CDR3, as DNA: TGTGCCAGCAGCGCCCTGGCAGGGGGCAACACTGAAGCTTTCTTT.